This T cell receptor beta chain was obtained from a study of CD8 T cells in Susac syndrome. The V end lost 2 bases, the J end lost 4 bases, and 2 bases lay between the germline ends. The CDR3 totals 11 residues. Germline CDR1 and CDR2: SGHTA and FQGNSA. An amount of RNA that ranged from roughly 0.45 to 1 ug was reverse transcribed with random hexamers. TCRdb fed the immunoSEQ multiplex PCR reads into MiXCR, producing one record per CDR3 protein. This sample carries 150,000 to 200,000 distinct CDR3 sequences, around 95% of them seen once, and the ten largest clones take approximately 0.1%. In blood CD8+ and CD4+ T cells, TCR beta underwent sequencing.

This chain joins TRBV7-2 and TRBJ1-1; D gene unclear. The material sequenced was CD4+ T cells from PBMCs. This TCR was sampled from a human donor with multiple sclerosis. CDR3 coding DNA: TGTGCCAGCAGCTTATTCACTGAAGCTTTCTTT. It specifies CASSLFTEAFF.